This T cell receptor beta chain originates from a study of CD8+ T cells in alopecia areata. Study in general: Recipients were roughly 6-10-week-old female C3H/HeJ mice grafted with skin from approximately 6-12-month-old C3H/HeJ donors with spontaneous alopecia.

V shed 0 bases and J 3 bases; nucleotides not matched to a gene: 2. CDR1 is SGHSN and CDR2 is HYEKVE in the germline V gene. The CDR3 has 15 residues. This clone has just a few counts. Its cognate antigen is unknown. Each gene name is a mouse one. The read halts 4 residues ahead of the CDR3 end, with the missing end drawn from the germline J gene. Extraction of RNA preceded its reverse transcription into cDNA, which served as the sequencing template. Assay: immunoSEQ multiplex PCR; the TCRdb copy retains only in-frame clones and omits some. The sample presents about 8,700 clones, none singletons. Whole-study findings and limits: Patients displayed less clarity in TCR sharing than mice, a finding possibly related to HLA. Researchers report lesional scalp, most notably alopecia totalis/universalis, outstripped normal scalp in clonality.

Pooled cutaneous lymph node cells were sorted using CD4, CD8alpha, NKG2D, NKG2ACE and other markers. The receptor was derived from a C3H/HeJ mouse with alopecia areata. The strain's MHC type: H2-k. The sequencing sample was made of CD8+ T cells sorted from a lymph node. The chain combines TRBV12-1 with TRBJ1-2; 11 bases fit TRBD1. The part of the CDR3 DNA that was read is TGTGCCAGCTCTCTCCTGGGACAGGGGGACTCC. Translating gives CASSLLGQGDS. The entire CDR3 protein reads CASSLLGQGDSDYTF.